The source of this T cell receptor beta chain is a study of shared clonotypes between healthy human individuals. General observations from the study: Clonotypes shared by all four sorted-subset donors had higher generation probabilities than non-shared clonotypes. Few donors restricted represented genetic and exposure-history diversity. Blood was the sole source, and tissue repertoires probably differ.

Here immunoSEQ multiplex PCR was the method, and the copy in TCRdb shows in-frame clones only, minus some. The sample contains 1.5 million to 1.9 million clones, 95% to 99% of which appear only once. CDR1 and CDR2 (germline): SGHRS, YFSETQ. V trimming: 0 bases; J trimming: 2 bases; junction bases outside the gene matches: 15. This CDR3 is 19 amino acids long. About this clone itself: The target antigen is unknown.

The sample was naive CD4+ T cells sorted from blood. Subset meaning: CD45RA+ positively selected. The rearrangement links TRBV5-1 to TRBJ2-3; 7 positions match TRBD2. This TCR derives from a man aged 30 to 39 in good health. In DNA, the CDR3 is TGCGCCAGCAGCTTGGGTGGCGGGAGTAGTACGCGGGTCACAGATACGCAGTATTTT. Residues: CASSLGGGSSTRVTDTQYF.